This T cell receptor beta chain comes out of a study of cytomegalovirus exposure and HLA in healthy donors. Study-wide results and caveats: Published work reported that the classifier diagnosed cytomegalovirus status with high specificity and sensitivity. Cytomegalovirus association was assigned to some 160 TCR beta chains.

Using immunoSEQ multiplex PCR, the repertoire was profiled, and TCRdb retains in-frame clones only, with some absent. Of 100,000 to 150,000 clones listed, about 90% are singletons. Donors were drawn from the roughly 130-subject validation cohort, separate from the approximately 700-subject first cohort. On this clone: Its antigen is as yet unknown.

The material sequenced was PBMCs. The source is a woman younger than 35 in good health and CMV-seronegative.

CDR3 sequence (DNA): TGTGCCAGCTCACCCCCGACTAGCGGTGACACCGGGGAGCTGTTTTTT. Translation: CASSPPTSGDTGELFF. J is TRBJ2-2 and V is TRBV18; 9 bases are shared with TRBD2. The germline V gene encodes CDR1 KGHSH and CDR2 LQKENI. The CDR3 length is 16 residues. The J segment lost 3 bases and the V segment lost 3 bases, leaving 5 bases of the junction unmatched. The full variable domain, in which reference TRBV18 and TRBJ2-2 provide the parts outside the CDR3, is NAGVMQNPRHLVRRRGQEARLRCSPMKGHSHVYWYRQLPEEGLKFMVYLQKENIIDESGMPKERFSAEFPKEGPSILRIQQVVRGDSAAYFCASSPPTSGDTGELFFGEGSRLTVL.